Listed below are T cell receptor beta chains from one sample, sequenced in a study of shared clonotypes between healthy human individuals. Generated by immunoSEQ multiplex PCR, the TCRdb table keeps only in-frame clones and is missing some. Here the sample spans over a million clones, 75% being singletons. Sequenced input: memory CD4+ T cells sorted from blood. The receptor set was obtained from a man aged 18 to 30 in good health. CDR3s include the opening cysteine and the closing phenylalanine or tryptophan. Fields, in order: D gene, J gene, clone size, V gene, CDR3 protein, CDR3 DNA. A D gene is named only where the DNA matches it firmly. Not every row has a clone size; where given, it reads once, few, many or a size class.

d_gene: -; j_gene: TRBJ2-2; abundance: -; v_gene: TRBV5-1; CDR3aa: CASSSRWNTGELFF; CDR3nt: TGCGCCAGCAGCTCAAGGTGGAACACCGGGGAGCTGTTTTTT
d_gene: TRBD1; j_gene: TRBJ1-3; abundance: -; v_gene: TRBV6-5; CDR3aa: CASRNRGSGNTIYF; CDR3nt: TGTGCCAGCAGGAACAGGGGGTCTGGAAACACCATATATTTT
d_gene: -; j_gene: TRBJ1-5; abundance: -; v_gene: TRBV6-5; CDR3aa: CASRVDGQSNQPQHF; CDR3nt: TGTGCCAGCCGGGTGGACGGCCAAAGCAATCAGCCCCAGCATTTT
d_gene: TRBD1; j_gene: TRBJ2-2; abundance: -; v_gene: TRBV6-1; CDR3aa: CASSTTGTAGELFF; CDR3nt: TGTGCCAGCAGCACGACAGGGACCGCCGGGGAGCTGTTTTTT
d_gene: -; j_gene: TRBJ2-5; abundance: -; v_gene: TRBV30; CDR3aa: CAWGGSPQETQYF; CDR3nt: TGTGCCTGGGGGGGAAGCCCCCAAGAGACCCAGTACTTC
d_gene: -; j_gene: TRBJ1-2; abundance: -; v_gene: TRBV5-1; CDR3aa: CASSLGQVGGYTF; CDR3nt: TGCGCCAGCAGCTTGGGGCAGGTTGGTGGCTACACCTTC
d_gene: -; j_gene: TRBJ2-7; abundance: few; v_gene: TRBV5-8; CDR3aa: CASSLGLGSPYEQYF; CDR3nt: TGTGCCAGCAGCTTGGGTCTGGGGTCCCCCTACGAGCAGTACTTC
d_gene: -; j_gene: TRBJ2-7; abundance: -; v_gene: TRBV7-2; CDR3aa: CASSPRQAPYEQYF; CDR3nt: TGTGCCAGCAGCCCGCGACAGGCCCCCTACGAGCAGTACTTC
d_gene: TRBD2; j_gene: TRBJ2-7; abundance: -; v_gene: TRBV7-3; CDR3aa: CASNLALDWTSGKSLLYEQYF; CDR3nt: TGTGCCAGCAACTTAGCCCTTGACTGGACTAGCGGGAAATCCTTACTCTACGAGCAGTACTTC
d_gene: TRBD2; j_gene: TRBJ2-1; abundance: once; v_gene: TRBV27; CDR3aa: CASSSSGSYHEQFF; CDR3nt: TGTGCCAGCAGTTCTAGCGGGAGTTACCATGAGCAGTTCTTC
d_gene: TRBD2; j_gene: TRBJ2-1; abundance: -; v_gene: TRBV5-1; CDR3aa: CASSLAGDSGRREQFF; CDR3nt: TGCGCCAGCAGCTTGGCCGGGGATAGCGGGAGGAGGGAGCAGTTCTTC
d_gene: -; j_gene: TRBJ1-1; abundance: once; v_gene: TRBV5-1; CDR3aa: CASSLDKNTEAFF; CDR3nt: TGCGCCAGCAGCTTGGACAAGAACACTGAAGCTTTCTTT
d_gene: -; j_gene: TRBJ1-4; abundance: many; v_gene: TRBV29-1; CDR3aa: CSVVVPGRGEKLFF; CDR3nt: TGCAGCGTTGTTGTCCCAGGCCGCGGGGAAAAACTGTTTTTT
d_gene: TRBD1; j_gene: TRBJ2-6; abundance: -; v_gene: TRBV27; CDR3aa: CASSKRTGGAGANVLTF; CDR3nt: TGTGCCAGCAGTAAGCGGACAGGGGGCGCAGGGGCCAACGTCCTGACTTTC
d_gene: TRBD1; j_gene: TRBJ1-1; abundance: -; v_gene: TRBV4-3; CDR3aa: CASSQERTGTFTNTEAFF; CDR3nt: TGCGCCAGCAGCCAAGAGCGGACAGGGACTTTTACGAACACTGAAGCTTTCTTT
d_gene: TRBD2; j_gene: TRBJ2-1; abundance: many; v_gene: TRBV5-4; CDR3aa: CASSKGTSGRAYNEQFF; CDR3nt: TGTGCCAGCAGCAAAGGGACTAGCGGGAGGGCCTACAATGAGCAGTTCTTC
d_gene: TRBD1; j_gene: TRBJ1-2; abundance: -; v_gene: TRBV28; CDR3aa: CASSTSRGRYGYTF; CDR3nt: TGTGCCAGCAGTACAAGCAGGGGGCGGTATGGCTACACCTTC
d_gene: TRBD2; j_gene: TRBJ2-7; abundance: -; v_gene: TRBV5-1; CDR3aa: CASSLGWEGPQYF; CDR3nt: TGCGCCAGCAGCCTGGGGTGGGAGGGGCCCCAGTACTTC
d_gene: -; j_gene: TRBJ1-1; abundance: -; v_gene: TRBV5-1; CDR3aa: CASSLNGQNTEAFF; CDR3nt: TGCGCCAGCAGCCTTAATGGACAAAACACTGAAGCTTTCTTT
d_gene: -; j_gene: TRBJ2-5; abundance: -; v_gene: TRBV28; CDR3aa: CASSLPDFQETQYF; CDR3nt: TGTGCCAGCAGTTTACCGGACTTCCAAGAGACCCAGTACTTC
d_gene: TRBD1; j_gene: TRBJ1-2; abundance: -; v_gene: TRBV2; CDR3aa: CASSGDSHYGYTF; CDR3nt: TGTGCCAGCAGCGGGGACAGTCACTATGGCTACACCTTC
d_gene: -; j_gene: TRBJ2-4; abundance: -; v_gene: TRBV7-9; CDR3aa: CASSLDGAKNIQYF; CDR3nt: TGTGCCAGCAGCTTAGACGGGGCCAAAAACATTCAGTACTTC
d_gene: -; j_gene: TRBJ2-7; abundance: many; v_gene: TRBV10-3; CDR3aa: CAISESAEQYF; CDR3nt: TGTGCCATCAGTGAGTCAGCCGAGCAGTACTTC
d_gene: TRBD2; j_gene: TRBJ2-2; abundance: -; v_gene: TRBV6-5; CDR3aa: CASSRSGINTGELFF; CDR3nt: TGTGCCAGCAGCAGAAGCGGGATTAACACCGGGGAGCTGTTTTTT
d_gene: TRBD1; j_gene: TRBJ2-7; abundance: -; v_gene: TRBV2; CDR3aa: CASSRDRGSYEQYF; CDR3nt: TGTGCCAGCAGTAGAGACAGGGGCTCCTACGAGCAGTACTTC
d_gene: -; j_gene: TRBJ1-1; abundance: -; v_gene: TRBV11-2; CDR3aa: CASSPQGNTEAFF; CDR3nt: TGTGCCAGCAGCCCTCAGGGGAACACTGAAGCTTTCTTT
d_gene: TRBD1; j_gene: TRBJ1-1; abundance: -; v_gene: TRBV14; CDR3aa: CASSPGQPLPTEAFF; CDR3nt: TGTGCCAGCAGCCCGGGACAGCCGCTGCCGACTGAAGCTTTCTTT
d_gene: -; j_gene: TRBJ2-5; abundance: -; v_gene: TRBV6-5; CDR3aa: CASSSYSRQETQYF; CDR3nt: TGTGCCAGCAGTTCATATTCGCGACAAGAGACCCAGTACTTC
d_gene: TRBD1; j_gene: TRBJ1-4; abundance: -; v_gene: TRBV5-1; CDR3aa: CASSLRTGSVGEKLFF; CDR3nt: TGCGCCAGCAGCTTGCGGACAGGGTCAGTTGGAGAAAAACTGTTTTTT
d_gene: -; j_gene: TRBJ2-7; abundance: -; v_gene: TRBV5-6; CDR3aa: CASSLGAVSSYEQYF; CDR3nt: TGTGCCAGCAGCTTAGGTGCGGTTAGCTCCTACGAGCAGTACTTC
d_gene: -; j_gene: TRBJ2-1; abundance: -; v_gene: TRBV9; CDR3aa: CASSGTRSYNEQFF; CDR3nt: TGTGCCAGCAGCGGGACACGGTCCTACAATGAGCAGTTCTTC
d_gene: -; j_gene: TRBJ2-1; abundance: few; v_gene: TRBV7-2; CDR3aa: CASSRTTAGPSYNEQFF; CDR3nt: TGTGCCAGCAGTCGCACCACAGCGGGCCCCTCCTACAATGAGCAGTTCTTC
d_gene: -; j_gene: TRBJ1-2; abundance: -; v_gene: TRBV6-5; CDR3aa: CASSYAGDPNYGYTF; CDR3nt: TGTGCCAGCAGTTACGCAGGGGATCCTAACTATGGCTACACCTTC
d_gene: -; j_gene: TRBJ1-2; abundance: -; v_gene: TRBV6-1; CDR3aa: CASSEYTMYRADYTF; CDR3nt: TGTGCCAGCAGTGAATACACCATGTACAGGGCGGACTACACCTTC
d_gene: -; j_gene: TRBJ2-3; abundance: few; v_gene: TRBV27; CDR3aa: CASSKSTVSTDTQYF; CDR3nt: TGTGCCAGCAGTAAGTCGACAGTAAGCACAGATACGCAGTATTTT
d_gene: TRBD1; j_gene: TRBJ1-3; abundance: many; v_gene: TRBV29-1; CDR3aa: CSVDGQGGGNTIYF; CDR3nt: TGCAGCGTTGACGGACAGGGGGGTGGAAACACCATATATTTT
d_gene: -; j_gene: TRBJ1-1; abundance: -; v_gene: TRBV18; CDR3aa: CASSPSKDTEAFF; CDR3nt: TGTGCCAGCTCACCATCCAAGGACACTGAAGCTTTCTTT
d_gene: TRBD1; j_gene: TRBJ2-7; abundance: -; v_gene: TRBV6-7; CDR3aa: CASSYISGGSNSPLYEQYF; CDR3nt: TGTGCCAGCAGTTACATCTCAGGGGGCTCGAATAGCCCCCTCTACGAGCAGTACTTC
d_gene: TRBD2; j_gene: TRBJ2-1; abundance: -; v_gene: TRBV28; CDR3aa: CASSFGGGGSYNEQFF; CDR3nt: TGTGCCAGCAGTTTTGGCGGGGGGGGTTCATACAATGAGCAGTTCTTC
d_gene: TRBD1; j_gene: TRBJ1-3; abundance: -; v_gene: TRBV19; CDR3aa: CASRDRGSGNTIYF; CDR3nt: TGTGCCAGTAGGGACAGGGGCTCTGGAAACACCATATATTTT
d_gene: -; j_gene: TRBJ2-3; abundance: -; v_gene: TRBV9; CDR3aa: CASSVHVSSETQYF; CDR3nt: TGTGCCAGCAGCGTACACGTGTCTAGCGAAACGCAGTATTTT
d_gene: TRBD2; j_gene: TRBJ2-7; abundance: -; v_gene: TRBV2; CDR3aa: CASSRFGTSGDHEQYF; CDR3nt: TGTGCCAGCAGCCGCTTTGGGACTAGCGGGGACCACGAGCAGTACTTC
d_gene: -; j_gene: TRBJ2-1; abundance: -; v_gene: TRBV15; CDR3aa: CATSRRRGLRSYNEQFF; CDR3nt: TGTGCCACCAGCAGGAGACGGGGACTTCGATCCTACAATGAGCAGTTCTTC
d_gene: -; j_gene: TRBJ2-1; abundance: -; v_gene: TRBV5-1; CDR3aa: CASSLQDFNEQFF; CDR3nt: TGCGCCAGCAGCTTGCAGGACTTCAATGAGCAGTTCTTC
d_gene: -; j_gene: TRBJ2-3; abundance: -; v_gene: TRBV4-3; CDR3aa: CASSQGRWDSLTDTQYF; CDR3nt: TGCGCCAGCAGCCAAGGAAGATGGGACTCACTCACAGATACGCAGTATTTT
d_gene: -; j_gene: TRBJ1-5; abundance: -; v_gene: TRBV7-8; CDR3aa: CASSQKQDSNQPQHF; CDR3nt: TGTGCCAGCAGCCAAAAACAGGATAGCAATCAGCCCCAGCATTTT
d_gene: -; j_gene: TRBJ1-6; abundance: -; v_gene: TRBV6-5; CDR3aa: CASRGVEGPGSPLHF; CDR3nt: TGTGCCAGCAGGGGAGTAGAGGGTCCAGGTTCACCCCTCCACTTT
d_gene: -; j_gene: TRBJ2-7; abundance: -; v_gene: TRBV25-1; CDR3aa: CASSEFGRTYEQYF; CDR3nt: TGTGCCAGCAGTGAATTTGGCAGAACCTACGAGCAGTACTTC